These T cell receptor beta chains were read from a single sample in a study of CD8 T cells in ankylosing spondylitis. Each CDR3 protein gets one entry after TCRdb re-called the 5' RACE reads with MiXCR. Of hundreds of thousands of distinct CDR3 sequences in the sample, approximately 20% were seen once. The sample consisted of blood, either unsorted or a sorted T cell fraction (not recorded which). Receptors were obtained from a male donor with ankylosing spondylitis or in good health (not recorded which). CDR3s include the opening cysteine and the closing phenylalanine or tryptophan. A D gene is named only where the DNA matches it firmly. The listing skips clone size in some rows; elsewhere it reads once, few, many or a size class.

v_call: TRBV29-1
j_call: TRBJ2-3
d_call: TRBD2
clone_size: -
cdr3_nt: TGCAGCGTTCGGGTAGCGGGAGTCGGAGATACGCAGTATTTT
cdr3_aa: CSVRVAGVGDTQYF

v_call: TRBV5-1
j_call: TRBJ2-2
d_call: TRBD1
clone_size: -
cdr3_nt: TGCGCCAGCAGTCTCCGAGGACAGGACGTGACCGGGGAGCTGTTTTTT
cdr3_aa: CASSLRGQDVTGELFF

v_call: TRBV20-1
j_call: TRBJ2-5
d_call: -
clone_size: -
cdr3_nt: TGCAGTGCTAGCTCAGGGTGGAACCAAGAGACCCAGTACTTC
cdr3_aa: CSASSGWNQETQYF

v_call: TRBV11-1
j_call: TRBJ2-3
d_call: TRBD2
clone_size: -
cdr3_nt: TGTGCCAGCAGCTTAGCGCCAGCGGGGGGTAGCGGCGATACGCAGTATTTT
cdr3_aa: CASSLAPAGGSGDTQYF

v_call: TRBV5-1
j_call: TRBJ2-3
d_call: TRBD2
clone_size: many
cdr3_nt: TGCGCCAGCAGCCCGTTCCTAGCGGGATACACAGATACGCAGTATTTT
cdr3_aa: CASSPFLAGYTDTQYF

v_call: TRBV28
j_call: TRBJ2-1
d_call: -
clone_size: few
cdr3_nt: TGTGCCAGCAGTTTGGGACGCGGCGTAGCGGACCGTAAGAGTGAGCAGTTCTTC
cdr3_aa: CASSLGRGVADRKSEQFF

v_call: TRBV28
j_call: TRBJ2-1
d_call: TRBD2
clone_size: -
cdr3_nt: TGTGCCAGCAGTTTATTTGGGGGGGATGAGCAGTTCTTC
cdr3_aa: CASSLFGGDEQFF

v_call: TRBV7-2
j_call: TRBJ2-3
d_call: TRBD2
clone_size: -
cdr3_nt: TGTGCCAGCAGCTCTCTAGCGGGAGTATACGATACGCAGTATTTT
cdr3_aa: CASSSLAGVYDTQYF

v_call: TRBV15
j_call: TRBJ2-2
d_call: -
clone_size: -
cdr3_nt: TGTGCCACCAGCAGAGATGACGTAGCACAGAACACCGGGGAGCTGTTTTTT
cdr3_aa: CATSRDDVAQNTGELFF

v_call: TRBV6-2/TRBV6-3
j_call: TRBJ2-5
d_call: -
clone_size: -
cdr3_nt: TGTGCCAGCAGTTACCCGGAGTACAAGACCCAGTACTTC
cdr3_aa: CASSYPEYKTQYF

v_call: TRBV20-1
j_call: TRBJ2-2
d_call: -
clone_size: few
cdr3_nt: TGCAGTGCTCCACAGGCGTTGTCGGGCACCGGGGAGCTGTTTTTT
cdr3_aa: CSAPQALSGTGELFF

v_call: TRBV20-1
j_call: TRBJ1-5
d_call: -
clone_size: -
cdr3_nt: TGCAGTGCTAGAGATGGGGTTGTTGGCAATCAGCCCCAGCATTTT
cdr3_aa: CSARDGVVGNQPQHF

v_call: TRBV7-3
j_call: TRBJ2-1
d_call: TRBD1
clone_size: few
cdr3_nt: TGTGCCAGCAGCTTAGAGACAGGGTCCTACAATGAGCAGTTCTTC
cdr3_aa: CASSLETGSYNEQFF

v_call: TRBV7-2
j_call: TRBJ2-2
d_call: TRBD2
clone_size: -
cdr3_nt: TGTGCCAGCAGCCTCCGGACTAGCCTGAACACCGGGGAGCTGTTTTTT
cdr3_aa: CASSLRTSLNTGELFF

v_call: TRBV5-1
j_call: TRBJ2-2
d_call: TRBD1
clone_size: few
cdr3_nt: TGCGCCAGCAGCTTGAGGTTCTCAGGGGGCAACACCGGGGAGCTGTTTTTT
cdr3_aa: CASSLRFSGGNTGELFF

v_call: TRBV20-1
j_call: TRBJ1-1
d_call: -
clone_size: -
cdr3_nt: TGCAGTGCCAGGGATTTCCCCGAAGCTTTCTTT
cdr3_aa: CSARDFPEAFF

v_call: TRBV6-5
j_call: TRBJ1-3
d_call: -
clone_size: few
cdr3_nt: TGTGCCAGCAGTTACTCGATTTTCGGGGCCCACTCTGGAAACACCATATATTTT
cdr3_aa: CASSYSIFGAHSGNTIYF

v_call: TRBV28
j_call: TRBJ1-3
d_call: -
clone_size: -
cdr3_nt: TGTGCCAGCTTGCAGGGCTTGGGGGCAGGACCTGGAAACACCATATATTTT
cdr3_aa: CASLQGLGAGPGNTIYF

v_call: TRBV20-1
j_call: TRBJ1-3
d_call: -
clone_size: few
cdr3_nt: TGCAGTGCTTCCACAGGGCCAGGAAACACCATATATTTT
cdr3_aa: CSASTGPGNTIYF

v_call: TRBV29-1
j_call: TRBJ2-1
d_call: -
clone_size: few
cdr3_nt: TGCAGCGTTCGTGGGACCGCGAGCGATGAGCAGTTCTTC
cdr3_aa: CSVRGTASDEQFF

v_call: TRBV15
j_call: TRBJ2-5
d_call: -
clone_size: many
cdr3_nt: TGTGCCACCCAACGGATACAAAAAGAGACCCAGTACTTC
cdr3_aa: CATQRIQKETQYF